Following are 5 T cell receptor beta chains from one sample sequenced in a study of shared clonotypes between healthy human individuals. Only in-frame clones appear in the TCRdb table, and some are missing; sequencing was by immunoSEQ multiplex PCR. The sample contains 730,000 or so clones, 55% to 75% of which appear only once. Input material: memory CD4+ T cells sorted from blood. Subset described: CD45RA-negative fraction. Every receptor here comes from a woman aged 25-40 years in good health.

In DNA form, the CDR3 reads TGTGCCAGCAGCTTGGCCGTGCGGGAGGGCCGCGGGGAGCAGTACTTC. Translating it yields CASSLAVREGRGEQYF. V usage is TRBV5-4 and J usage is TRBJ2-7, with 9 bases identical to TRBD2. This CDR3 has 16 residues. Looked up from germline, CDR1 is SGHNT and CDR2 is YYREEE (reference sequence). Trimming at V came to 0 bases and at J to 7 bases, leaving 11 bases not matched to a gene.

V usage is TRBV5-1 and J usage is TRBJ1-1; D gene ambiguous. Deletions cut 6 bases from V and 0 bases from J, with 9 bases between. The CDR3 covers 13 residues. CDR1 is SGHRS, CDR2 YFSETQ, per germline. The chain's CDR3 is CASMTDLNTEAFF. CDR3 DNA: TGCGCCAGCATGACGGATTTGAACACTGAAGCTTTCTTT.

The chain couples TRBV5-1 to TRBJ2-2; a possible D gene is TRBD2 (5 bases). Germline loops: CDR1 SGHRS, CDR2 YFSETQ. Trimming removed 10 bases from V and 3 bases from J, with 16 bases in between. This CDR3 has 14 residues. The CDR3 DNA reads TGCGCCTGTTCTCAAGCGGCCCACACCGGGGAGCTGTTTTTT. Amino acid sequence: CACSQAAHTGELFF.

The chain recombines TRBV7-9 with TRBJ2-7, with no clear D. This CDR3 region has 13 residues. Germline V gene lookup returns CDR1 SEHNR and CDR2 FQNEAQ (reference sequence). Trimming pared 4 bases from V and 1 base from J, leaving 8 bases between. The CDR3 protein is CASSSPLSYEQYF. The CDR3 DNA is TGTGCCAGCAGCTCGCCCCTGTCCTACGAGCAGTACTTC.

The CDR3 sequence is CASSGSGGVEAFF. In DNA form, the CDR3 reads TGTGCCAGCAGTGGAAGTGGGGGGGTGGAAGCTTTCTTT. V usage is TRBV11-3 and J usage is TRBJ1-1, with D possibly being TRBD1 (5 bases). The CDR3 is 13 residues long. Trimming removed 6 bases at V and 8 bases at J, with 16 bases between. In germline, CDR1 is SGHNT, CDR2 YENEEA.